The clone carrying this T cell receptor beta chain has only a few counts. The data were obtained in a study of control samples from healthy donors and cancer patients. Assay: immunoSEQ multiplex PCR; the TCRdb copy retains only in-frame clones and omits some. The table has about 84,000 clones, roughly 84% seen once. The sequence came from a man between 60 and 70 years old with head and neck cancer. Sequences were obtained from PBMCs.

The CDR3 loop reads CASGITTEAFF. CDR3 sequence (DNA): TGTGCTAGTGGTATCACCACTGAAGCTTTCTTT. The J gene is TRBJ1-1, the V gene TRBV12-5, with D uncertain. The CDR3 is 11 amino acids. Germline values: CDR1 LGHNT, CDR2 FRNRAP. V lost 5 bases, J lost 4 bases, and 5 bases lay in between.